The 5 T cell receptor beta chains below were found in one sample sequenced in a study of shared clonotypes between healthy human individuals. TCRdb keeps only in-frame clones here, not all; method: immunoSEQ multiplex PCR. The sample lists under 2,500,000 clones, approximately 96% occurring once. Input material: naive CD4+ T cells sorted from blood. Indicated subset: CD45RA+ positively selected. These receptors were taken from a man younger than 35 in good health.

The chain has TRBV6-5 and TRBJ2-3, with 7 bases identical to TRBD1. Germline trimming cut 7 bases from V and 2 bases from J; bases unmatched to any gene: 3. Germline lookup yields CDR1 MNHEY and CDR2 SVGAGI. The CDR3 runs to 13 residues. The chain's CDR3 is CASTGGNTDTQYF. The CDR3 DNA is TGTGCCAGCACAGGGGGAAACACAGATACGCAGTATTTT.

The chain uses TRBV29-1 and TRBJ2-3, with 10 positions matching TRBD2. Germline CDR1 is SQVTM and CDR2 is ANQGSEA. After removal of 3 bases from V and 4 bases from J, the junction contained 13 bases not matched to a gene. The CDR3 consists of 17 residues. The chain's CDR3 is CSVEGHLAGEFSDTQYF. In nucleotides, the CDR3 is TGCAGCGTTGAGGGGCATCTAGCGGGAGAGTTCTCAGATACGCAGTATTTT.

The chain combines TRBV14 with TRBJ2-7, with TRBD1 matching over 8 bases. CDR1 and CDR2 (germline): SGHDN, FVKESK. This CDR3 is built from 16 residues. The V gene end was trimmed by 4 bases and the J gene end by 3 bases; junction bases not matched to a gene: 11. In nucleotides, the CDR3 is TGTGCCAGCAGCCCGTTTCGGGACAGGAGGAGCTACGAGCAGTACTTC. Translating gives CASSPFRDRRSYEQYF.

Notes on this clone: One end of the junction fails to match germline, which may point to a read error. V is TRBV7-8 and J is TRBJ2-4; tentatively, D is TRBD2 (6 bases). Per germline, CDR1 SGHVS and CDR2 FQNEAQ. The CDR3 is made up of 13 amino acids. The CDR3 DNA follows: TGTGCCAGCAGCCAAGGGGAGGCAGGGCAAGGTACATTC. The encoded protein is CASSQGEAGQGTF. Full variable domain (remainder filled in from reference TRBV7-8 and TRBJ2-4): GAGVSQSPRYKVAKRGQDVALRCDPISGHVSLFWYQQALGQGPEFLTYFQNEAQLDKSGLPSDRFFAERPEGSVSTLKIQRTQQEDSAVYLCASSQGEAGQGTFGAGTRLSVL.

This chain joins TRBV7-9 and TRBJ2-7, with 7 bases matching TRBD2. Losses at the gene ends were 5 bases for V and 3 bases for J; bases not matched to a gene: 7. Germline V CDR1 and CDR2: SEHNR, FQNEAQ (reference sequence). The CDR3 runs 14 residues. DNA for the CDR3: TGTGCCAGCAGCCGTAGCGGGTTGGTCTACGAGCAGTACTTC. This codes for CASSRSGLVYEQYF. Complete variable domain (other parts from reference TRBV7-9 and TRBJ2-7): DTGVSQNPRHKITKRGQNVTFRCDPISEHNRLYWYRQTLGQGPEFLTYFQNEAQLEKSRLLSDRFSAERPKGSFSTLEIQRTEQGDSAMYLCASSRSGLVYEQYFGPGTRLTVT.